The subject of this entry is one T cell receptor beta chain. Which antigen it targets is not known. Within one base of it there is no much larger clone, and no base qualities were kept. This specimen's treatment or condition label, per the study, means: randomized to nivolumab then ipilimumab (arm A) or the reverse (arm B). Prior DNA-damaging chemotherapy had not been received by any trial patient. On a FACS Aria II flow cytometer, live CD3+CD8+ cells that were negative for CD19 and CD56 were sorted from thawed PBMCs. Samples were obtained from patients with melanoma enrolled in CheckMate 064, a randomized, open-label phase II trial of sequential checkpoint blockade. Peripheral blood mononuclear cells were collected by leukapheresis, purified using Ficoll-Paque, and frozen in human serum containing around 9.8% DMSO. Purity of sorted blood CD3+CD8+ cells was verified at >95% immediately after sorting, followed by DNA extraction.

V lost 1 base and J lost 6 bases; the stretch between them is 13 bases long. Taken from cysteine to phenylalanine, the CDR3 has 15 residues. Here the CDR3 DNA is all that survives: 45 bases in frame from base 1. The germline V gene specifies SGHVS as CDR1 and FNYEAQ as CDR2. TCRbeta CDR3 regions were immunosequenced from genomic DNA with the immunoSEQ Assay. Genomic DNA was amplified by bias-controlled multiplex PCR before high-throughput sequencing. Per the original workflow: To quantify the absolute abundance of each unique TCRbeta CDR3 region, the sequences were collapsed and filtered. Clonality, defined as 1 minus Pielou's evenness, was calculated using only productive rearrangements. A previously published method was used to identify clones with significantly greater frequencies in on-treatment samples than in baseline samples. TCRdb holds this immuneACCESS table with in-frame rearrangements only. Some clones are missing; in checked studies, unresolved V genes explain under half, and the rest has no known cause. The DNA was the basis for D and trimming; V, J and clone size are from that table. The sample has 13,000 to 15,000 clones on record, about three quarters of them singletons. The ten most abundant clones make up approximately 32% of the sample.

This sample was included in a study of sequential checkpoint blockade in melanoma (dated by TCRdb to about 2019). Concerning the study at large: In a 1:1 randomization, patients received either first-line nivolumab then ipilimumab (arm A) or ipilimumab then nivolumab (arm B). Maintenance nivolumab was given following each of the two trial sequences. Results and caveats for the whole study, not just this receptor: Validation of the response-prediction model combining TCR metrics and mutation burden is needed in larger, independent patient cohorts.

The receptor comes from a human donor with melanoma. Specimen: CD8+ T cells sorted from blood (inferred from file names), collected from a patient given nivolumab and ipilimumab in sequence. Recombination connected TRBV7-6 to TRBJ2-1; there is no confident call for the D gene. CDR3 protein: CASSLVRSPGNEQFF. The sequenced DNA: TGTGCCAGCAGCTTAGTGAGGTCCCCCGGCAATGAGCAGTTCTTC. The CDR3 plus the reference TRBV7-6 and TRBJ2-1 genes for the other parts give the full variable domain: GAGVSQSPRYKVTKRGQDVALRCDPISGHVSLYWYRQALGQGPEFLTYFNYEAQQDKSGLPNDRFSAERPEGSISTLTIQRTEQRDSAMYRCASSLVRSPGNEQFFGPGTRLTVL.